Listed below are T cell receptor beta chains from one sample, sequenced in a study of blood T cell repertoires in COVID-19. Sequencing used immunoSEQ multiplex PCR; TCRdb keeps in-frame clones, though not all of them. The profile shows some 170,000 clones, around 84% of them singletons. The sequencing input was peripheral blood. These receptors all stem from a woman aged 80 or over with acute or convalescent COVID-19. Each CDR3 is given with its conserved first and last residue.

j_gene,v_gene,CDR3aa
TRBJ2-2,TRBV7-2,CASSPGGGGGSGELFF
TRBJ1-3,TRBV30,CAWSAGHGSSGNTIYF
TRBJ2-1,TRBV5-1,CASSTGLAYEQFF
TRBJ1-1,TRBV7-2,CASSKTLMNTEAFF
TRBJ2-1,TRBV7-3,CASSLSPGYNEQFF
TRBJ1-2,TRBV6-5,CASRTDRGGIRGYTF
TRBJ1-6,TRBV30,CAGTFRDTGPLHF
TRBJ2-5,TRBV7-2,CASSLAHSGVRTQYF
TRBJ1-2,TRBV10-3,CAISEELYYGYTF
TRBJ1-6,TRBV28,CASSPIPGIAYNSPLHF
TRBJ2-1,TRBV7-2,CASSLEGTSGDEQFF
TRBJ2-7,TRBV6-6,CASGGDRGFYEQYF
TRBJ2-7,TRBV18,CASSPPLLETGQGTAYEQYF
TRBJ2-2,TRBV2,CASSGRLADTGELFF
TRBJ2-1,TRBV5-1,CASSRTRTNPYNEQFF
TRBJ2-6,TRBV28,CASSSGSSGANVLTF
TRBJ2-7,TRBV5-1,CASSLVGTSYEQYF
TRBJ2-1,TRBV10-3,CAIMTGQGSNEQFF
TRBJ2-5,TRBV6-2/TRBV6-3,CASSQGARKETQYF
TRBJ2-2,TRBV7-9,CASSFPSGENTGELFF
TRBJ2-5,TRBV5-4,CASSYSGSYAETQYF
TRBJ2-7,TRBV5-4,CASSQGGPGEQYF
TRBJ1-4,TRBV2,CASNPTGGTNEKLFF
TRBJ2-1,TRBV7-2,CASSLQLVVEDEQFF
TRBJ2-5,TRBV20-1,CSASIGGLETQYF
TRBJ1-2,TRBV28,CAGSGGGHTNYGYTF
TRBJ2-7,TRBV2,CATGTGPHGGPYEQYF
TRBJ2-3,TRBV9,CASSVGAVGGGTDTQYF
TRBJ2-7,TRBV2,CASRHPGLAFYEQYF
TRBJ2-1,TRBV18,CASSQLVISYNEQFF
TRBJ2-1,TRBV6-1,CASSERPSGSYNEQFF
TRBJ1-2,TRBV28,CASRLTSGYTF
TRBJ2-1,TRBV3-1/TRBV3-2,CASSEAGGQFF
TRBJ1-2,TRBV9,CASSPSRAPYGYTF
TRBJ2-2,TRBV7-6,CASSLGTSGPGSTGELFF
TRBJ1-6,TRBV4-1,CASRATIYNSPLHF
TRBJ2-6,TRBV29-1,CSVAGGFGANVLTF
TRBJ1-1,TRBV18,CASSPLAAEAFF
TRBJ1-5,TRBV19,CASRSPGTGFQPQHF
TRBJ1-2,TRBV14,CASRRTGSGGYTF
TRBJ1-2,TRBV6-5,CASSNRDRGYGYTF
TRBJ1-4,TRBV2,CASRDRTGVGGKLFF
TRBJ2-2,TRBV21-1,CASSWTKGTGELFF
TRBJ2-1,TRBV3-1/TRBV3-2,CASSQDALARYNEQFF
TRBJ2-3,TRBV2,CATRQRGAWADTQYF
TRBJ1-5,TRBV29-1,CSVVEGGTGGEQPQHF
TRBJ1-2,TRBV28,CASSPSSQTPPYGYTF
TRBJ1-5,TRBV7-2,CASSLESGQPQHF
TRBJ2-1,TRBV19,CASSSSGSSYNEQFF
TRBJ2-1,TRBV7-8,CASSSQTEPNYNEQFF
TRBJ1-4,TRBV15,CATSRGRETGNEKLFF
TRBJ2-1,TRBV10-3,CAISEQGTSGRGSYNEQFF
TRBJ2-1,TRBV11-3,CASSLASGWGEQFF
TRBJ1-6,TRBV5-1,CASSFGQGGRDSPLHF
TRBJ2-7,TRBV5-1,CASSSGQFIYEQYF